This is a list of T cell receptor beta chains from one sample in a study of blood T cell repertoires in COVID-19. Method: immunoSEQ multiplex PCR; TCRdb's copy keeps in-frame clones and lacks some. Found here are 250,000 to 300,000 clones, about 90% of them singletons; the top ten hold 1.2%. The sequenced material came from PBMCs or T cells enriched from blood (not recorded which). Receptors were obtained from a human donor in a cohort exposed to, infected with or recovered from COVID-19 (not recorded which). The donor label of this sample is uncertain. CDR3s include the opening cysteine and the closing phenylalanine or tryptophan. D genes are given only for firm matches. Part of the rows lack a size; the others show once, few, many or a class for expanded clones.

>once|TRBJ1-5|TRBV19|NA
CASLSGNQPQHF
TGTGCCAGTTTATCGGGGAATCAGCCCCAGCATTTT
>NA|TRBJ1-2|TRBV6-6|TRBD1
CASSRSGQGADNYGYTF
TGTGCCAGCAGTAGATCGGGACAGGGGGCGGATAACTATGGCTACACCTTC
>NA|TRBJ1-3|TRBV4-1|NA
CASSPGTTVSGNTIYF
TGCGCCAGCAGCCCTGGGACTACAGTCTCTGGAAACACCATATATTTT
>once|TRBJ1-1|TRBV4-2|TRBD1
CASSLTGGADTEAFF
TGTGCCAGCAGCCTAACAGGGGGCGCAGACACTGAAGCTTTCTTT
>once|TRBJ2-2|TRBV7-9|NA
CASSLARQGTGELFF
TGTGCCAGCAGCTTAGCGAGGCAGGGCACGGGGGAGCTGTTTTTT
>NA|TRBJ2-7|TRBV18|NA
CASSPTGSYEQYF
TGTGCCAGCTCACCAACAGGCTCCTACGAGCAGTACTTC
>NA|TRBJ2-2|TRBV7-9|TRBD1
CASSLTGTGELFF
TGTGCCAGCAGCTTGACAGGGACCGGGGAGCTGTTTTTT
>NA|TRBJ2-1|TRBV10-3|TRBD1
CAISQQGAHNEQFF
TGTGCCATCAGTCAGCAGGGGGCGCACAATGAGCAGTTCTTC
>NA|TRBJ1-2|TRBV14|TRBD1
CASSPPWGQEHYGYTF
TGTGCCAGCAGCCCTCCCTGGGGACAGGAGCACTATGGCTACACCTTC
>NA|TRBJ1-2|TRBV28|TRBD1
CASSSPGGPYGYTF
TGTGCCAGCAGTTCCCCAGGGGGCCCCTATGGCTACACCTTC